The next 4 T cell receptor beta chains were all read from a single sample in a study of glioma-infiltrating T cells after dendritic cell vaccination. Time point noted: after dendritic cell vaccination, including at tumor progression/relapse. The repertoire was sequenced with immunoSEQ multiplex PCR; TCRdb's copy has only in-frame clones and lacks some. Altogether some 60,000 clones are present, about four fifths being singletons, with the ten largest covering around a sixth. The sequenced sample was blood, obtained after dendritic cell vaccination. The receptors were sampled from a human donor with glioblastoma.

The rearrangement joins TRBV7-9 to TRBJ1-2; D not certain. The CDR3 contains 14 residues. Trimming left V 4 bases short and J 3 bases short, with 12 bases between. Germline CDR1 and CDR2: SEHNR and FQNEAQ (reference sequence). CDR3 sequence: CASSSSAAYYGYTF. CDR3 DNA: TGTGCCAGCAGCTCCTCCGCGGCCTACTATGGCTACACCTTC.

The CDR3 DNA follows: TGCGCCAGCAGCCAAACGAACCCCCAGGTGACTGGAAACACCATATATTTT. Translation: CASSQTNPQVTGNTIYF. The chain links TRBV4-1 to TRBJ1-3; no reliable D call. The CDR3 totals 17 residues. Trimming removed 2 bases from V and 2 bases from J, with 16 bases in between. Germline CDR1 MGHRA, CDR2 YSYEKL.

The rearrangement uses TRBV30 and TRBJ2-3; D possibly corresponds to TRBD2 (5 bases). CDR3 length: 18 amino acids. Germline V gives CDR1 GTSNPN, CDR2 SVGIG (reference sequence). The V end was cut by 0 bases, the J end by 3 bases, with 22 bases between. The CDR3 sequence is CAWSVRVGLIPGTDTQYF. CDR3 nucleotides: TGTGCCTGGAGTGTACGGGTCGGACTGATCCCCGGGACAGATACGCAGTATTTT.

The genes are TRBV6-6 and TRBJ2-7; a weak D match, TRBD1 (5 bases). The CDR3 is 13 residues long. Between the trimmed V and J ends, which lost 2 bases and 0 bases, there was a span of 5 bases. CDR1 MNHNY and CDR2 SVGAGI come from the germline V gene (reference sequence). The DNA for the CDR3 is TGTGCCAGCAGTTACGACAGCTCCTACGAGCAGTACTTC. It translates to CASSYDSSYEQYF.